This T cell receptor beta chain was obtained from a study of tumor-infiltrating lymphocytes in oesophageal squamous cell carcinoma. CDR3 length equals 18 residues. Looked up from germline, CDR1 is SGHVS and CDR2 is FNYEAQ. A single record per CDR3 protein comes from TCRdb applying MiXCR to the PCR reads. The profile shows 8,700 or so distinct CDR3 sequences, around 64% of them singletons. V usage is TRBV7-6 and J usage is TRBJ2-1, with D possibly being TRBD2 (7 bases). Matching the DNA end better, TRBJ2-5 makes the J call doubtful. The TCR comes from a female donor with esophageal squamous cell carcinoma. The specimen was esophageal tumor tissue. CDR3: CASSLQGGGGAFKETQYF. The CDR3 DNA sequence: TGTGCCAGCAGCTTACAGGGTGGCGGGGGCGCTTTTAAAGAGACCCAGTACTTC.